This T cell receptor beta chain was sequenced in a study of CD8+CD57+ T cells in acquired aplastic anemia. The use of genomic DNA as template underpinned the TCR beta VDJ and CDR3 profiling. TCRdb analysed the reads with MiXCR anew, one entry per CDR3 protein. The profile shows around 250,000 distinct CDR3 sequences, 45% to 65% of them singletons. A note on this clonotype: One end of the junction is discordant with germline, which a read error may explain.

Germline CDR1 DFQATT, CDR2 SNEGSKA (reference sequence). CDR3 size: 14 residues. V and J are TRBV20-1 and TRBJ1-5, with D perhaps TRBD1 (6 bases). Sequences were obtained from sorted CD4+, CD8+, or CD8+CD57+ T cells (not recorded which) from PBMCs. The receptor's source is a human donor with severe aplastic anemia or a healthy control (not recorded which). This CDR3 reads CSADAKGGNHPRHF. The CDR3 DNA is TGCAGTGCCGACGCTAAAGGGGGAAATCATCCCCGGCATTTT.